This T cell receptor (beta chain) came from a study of cytomegalovirus exposure and HLA in healthy donors. Overall study: An early data release held 79 million or so unique TCRs from HLA-typed donors. The study, taken as a whole, reports: Most CMV-associated TCR beta chains were later found to appear HLA-restricted. Productive status was seen about 90% or about 30% of the time for most TCR beta V segments in an earlier analysis.

Germline V gene data show CDR1 as SGHTA and CDR2 as FQGTGA. V was cut by 2 bases and J by 4 bases, with 9 bases left in between. This CDR3 has 14 amino acids. 13 Jbeta primers and 60 Vbeta primers were used for the PCR. Method: immunoSEQ multiplex PCR; TCRdb's copy keeps in-frame clones and lacks some. The data show almost 200,000 clones, roughly four fifths seen once. Points on this clone: Antigen specificity is unknown.

Unrecorded immune exposures were likely, despite nominal health at sampling. This sequence originates from a man aged 30 to 45 in good health and CMV-seronegative. The chain has TRBV7-3 and TRBJ2-1; D unresolved. Sample: PBMCs. CDR3 sequence (DNA): TGTGCCAGCAGCTTAGGTCCGCGGTACAATGAGCAGTTCTTC. Translation gives CASSLGPRYNEQFF.